The 17 T cell receptor beta chains reported below all come from one sample, sequenced in a study of somatic mutations in cytotoxic T cells in rheumatoid arthritis (dated 2017 in TCRdb). Receptor libraries were prepared by the immunoSEQ multiplex PCR assay. Imported from immuneACCESS, the table was reduced by TCRdb to in-frame sequences with V and J called. These copies leave out some clones; in studies compared against another copy, an unresolved V gene accounts for under half, and the cause of the remainder is not known. For this sample there are just over 20,000 clones; under 85% appear just once. The ten largest clones take up approximately 15% of the sample. Sequenced material: CD8+ T cells sorted from blood. The receptors come from an adult with rheumatoid arthritis.

The chain combines TRBV27 with TRBJ1-5; D remains unclear. Trimming cost V 6 bases and J 6 bases, with 24 bases left between them. Germline-derived CDR1 and CDR2 are MNHEY and SMNVEV (reference sequence). The CDR3 extends over 17 amino acids. The CDR3, as DNA: TGTGCCAGCAGCCACGCATCATTAGGGCCCGAGGGTCAGCCCCAGCATTTT. Encoded protein: CASSHASLGPEGQPQHF.

The V call is TRBV9, the J call TRBJ1-1; the D gene is possibly TRBD1 (5 bases). The CDR3 is 14 amino acids. CDR1 is SGDLS and CDR2 is YYNGEE in the germline V gene. With 4 bases removed from V and 5 bases from J, the gap between germline ends came to 15 bases. CDR3: CASSLSGRGTEAFF. As DNA, the CDR3 is TGTGCCAGCAGCCTCTCGGGGCGTGGGACTGAAGCTTTCTTT.

This clone was counted once. The chain combines TRBV7-9 with TRBJ2-2, with 9 bases fitting TRBD2. Germline loops: CDR1 SEHNR, CDR2 FQNEAQ (reference sequence). J lost 1 base, V lost 6 bases, and 3 bases had no gene match. The CDR3 loop spans 15 amino acids. In DNA, the CDR3 is TGTGCCAGCAGGTTTAGCGGGAGGAACACCGGGGAGCTGTTTTTT. It specifies CASRFSGRNTGELFF. Drawing the rest from reference TRBV7-9 and TRBJ2-2, the complete variable domain is DTGVSQNPRHKITKRGQNVTFRCDPISEHNRLYWYRQTLGQGPEFLTYFQNEAQLEKSRLLSDRFSAERPKGSFSTLEIQRTEQGDSAMYLCASRFSGRNTGELFFGEGSRLTVL.

The chain combines TRBV4-1 with TRBJ1-1, with D hard to call. Trimming removed 0 bases from V and 4 bases from J, with 3 bases in between. Germline V gene sequence: CDR1 MGHRA, CDR2 YSYEKL. The CDR3 loop spans 12 amino acids. The CDR3 DNA sequence: TGCGCCAGCAGCCAAGACCCCACTGAAGCTTTCTTT. It translates to CASSQDPTEAFF.

This rearrangement joins TRBV7-6 to TRBJ1-1, with 8 bases aligning to TRBD1. Germline lookup yields CDR1 SGHVS and CDR2 FNYEAQ. The trim removed 3 bases at V and 7 bases at J, leaving 4 bases unmatched. This CDR3 spans 13 amino acids. The CDR3 loop is CASSFPTGGEAFF. The CDR3 DNA follows: TGTGCCAGCAGCTTCCCCACAGGGGGTGAAGCTTTCTTT.

In regard to this clone: The junction departs from the called germline gene at one end, perhaps through a read error. J is TRBJ2-6 and V is TRBV18; TRBD2 matches 11 bases. The CDR3 is 18 amino acids. Germline V gene data show CDR1 as KGHSH and CDR2 as LQKENI. The CDR3 is CASSPLAGASSGANVLTF. The CDR3 DNA follows: TGTGCCAGCTCGCCACTAGCGGGGGCAAGCTCTGGGGCCAACGTCCTGACTTTC.

The V and J genes are TRBV6-1 and TRBJ2-2; TRBD2 aligns across 9 bases. Germline V lookup: CDR1 MNHNS, CDR2 SASEGT. CDR3 length equals 14 residues. With V trimmed by 8 bases and J by 5 bases, 6 bases remained unmatched. The CDR3 coding sequence is TGTGCCAGCGGGCGGGGGGGAGGGACCGGGGAGCTGTTTTTT. Encoded protein: CASGRGGGTGELFF.

The gene calls are TRBV7-2 and TRBJ2-1; 8 bases align to TRBD2. The germline CDR1 and CDR2 sequences are SGHTA and FQGNSA. The ends lost 4 bases at V and 7 bases at J; junction bases unmatched: 6. This CDR3 contains 14 residues. The CDR3 region has the DNA TGTGCCAGCAGCTCCCCGGGACTAGTAAATGAGCAGTTCTTC. It specifies CASSSPGLVNEQFF.

The chain carries TRBV9 and TRBJ1-2; unclear D gene. V lost 3 bases to trimming and J lost 4 bases, with 7 bases between them. Germline assignment: CDR1 SGDLS and CDR2 YYNGEE. This CDR3 contains 12 residues. DNA for the CDR3: TGTGCCAGCAGCGCCCGGCCCTATGGCTACACCTTC. Encoded protein: CASSARPYGYTF.

In this sample, this clone turned up once. The chain links TRBV2 to TRBJ2-3, with TRBD1 as a possible D gene (5 bases). CDR1 SNHLY and CDR2 FYNNEI come from the germline V gene. V lost 6 bases and J 1 base, leaving 17 bases between the germline ends. The CDR3 is 16 residues long. As DNA, the CDR3 is TGTGCCAGCAGGATACATAGGGGAAGGGGCACAGATACGCAGTATTTT. Its translation: CASRIHRGRGTDTQYF.

The genes are TRBV4-3 and TRBJ2-2; TRBD2 matches 8 bases. The CDR3 consists of 14 residues. The V gene end was trimmed by 8 bases and the J gene end by 6 bases; junction bases not matched to a gene: 8. Germline CDR1 reads LGHNA; CDR2 reads YSLEER. The CDR3 DNA is TGCGCCAGCGCCCGGGGAGCGGGAGCCGGGGAGCTGTTTTTT. Translated, it gives CASARGAGAGELFF.

This clone has more than one count but fewer than ten. The CDR3 region is CASSEGGKDSPLHF. The CDR3 DNA reads as TGTGCCAGCAGTGAAGGGGGGAAAGACTCACCCCTCCACTTT. V is TRBV2 and J is TRBJ1-6; tentatively, D is TRBD1 (5 bases). CDR1 and CDR2 from the germline V gene are SNHLY and FYNNEI. Trimming took off 1 base at V and 10 bases at J, with 11 bases between the two ends. This CDR3 has 14 amino acids.

In DNA, the CDR3 is TGTGCCAGCAGTTTATCTGGGGCCACCGGGGAGCTGTTTTTT. The encoded protein is CASSLSGATGELFF. The V gene is TRBV27, the J gene TRBJ2-2; the D gene is possibly TRBD1 (5 bases). Trimming removed 0 bases at V and 4 bases at J, with 6 bases between. The CDR3 sequence is 14 residues long. The germline V gene encodes CDR1 MNHEY and CDR2 SMNVEV (reference sequence).

The genes are TRBV7-9 and TRBJ2-1; D is ambiguous. Looked up from germline, CDR1 is SEHNR and CDR2 is FQNEAQ (reference sequence). V was trimmed by 1 base and J by 2 bases, leaving 9 bases between them. There are 15 residues in the CDR3. The CDR3 DNA reads as TGTGCCAGCAGCTTAGGTGGCGACCCCTACAATGAGCAGTTCTTC. Amino acids: CASSLGGDPYNEQFF.

This clone was counted once. The V and J genes are TRBV14 and TRBJ2-7; 10 nucleotides align to TRBD2. Trimming at V came to 0 bases and at J to 4 bases, leaving 15 bases not matched to a gene. Looked up from germline, CDR1 is SGHDN and CDR2 is FVKESK. The CDR3 spans 19 residues. The CDR3 protein is CASSQEGPSSGRRYYEQYF. The DNA for the CDR3 is TGTGCCAGCAGCCAAGAAGGCCCGTCTAGCGGGAGAAGGTATTACGAGCAGTACTTC.

The chain has TRBV5-6 and TRBJ1-1, with D possibly TRBD1 on 6 matching bases. The CDR3 covers 12 residues. Germline CDR1 reads SGHDT; CDR2 reads YYEEEE. V lost 4 bases, J lost 6 bases, and 10 bases lay in between. CDR3 sequence: CASSIQGPEAFF. As DNA, the CDR3 is TGTGCCAGCAGCATACAGGGCCCTGAAGCTTTCTTT.

The V call is TRBV28, the J call TRBJ1-4; D call uncertain. The CDR3 contains 11 residues. Trimming removed 2 bases at V and 10 bases at J, with 5 bases between. Germline CDR1 MDHEN, CDR2 SYDVKM. The CDR3 spells CASSLGLKLFF. CDR3 bases: TGTGCCAGCAGTTTAGGTTTAAAACTGTTTTTT. The complete variable domain, with remaining parts taken from reference TRBV28 and TRBJ1-4, reads DVKVTQSSRYLVKRTGEKVFLECVQDMDHENMFWYRQDPGLGLRLIYFSYDVKMKEKGDIPEGYSVSREKKERFSLILESASTNQTSMYLCASSLGLKLFFGSGTQLSVL.